This TCR beta chain was retrieved from a study of early T cells in non-severe SARS-CoV-2 infection. This clonotype was observed a few times. One entry per CDR3 protein, called by TCRdb with MiXCR from the 5' RACE reads. Altogether roughly 99,000 distinct CDR3 sequences are present, 11% being singletons, with the ten largest covering more than 6.5%. V dropped 11 bases and J dropped 5; count of bases not matched to a gene: 11. Germline V gene sequence: CDR1 SGHTA, CDR2 FQGNSA. The CDR3 spans 13 residues. The source material was whole blood. This chain uses TRBV7-2 with TRBJ1-1, with 7 bases aligning to TRBD1. The receptor was derived from an adult who was a healthcare worker with PCR-confirmed SARS-CoV-2 infection or an uninfected control (not recorded which). The CDR3 is CAGIQGSETEAFF. CDR3 nucleotide sequence: TGTGCCGGGATACAGGGGAGTGAGACTGAAGCTTTCTTT.